Listed below are T cell receptor beta chains from one sample, sequenced in a study of shared clonotypes between healthy human individuals. Clones were sequenced by immunoSEQ multiplex PCR, and TCRdb holds only the in-frame ones, with some missing. In the table there are 450,000 to 500,000 clones, roughly 85% of which are singletons. The sample taken for sequencing was PBMCs. The receptors were sampled from a middle-aged woman in good health. Some clones in this sample may be carry-over from other donors' samples. CDR3s include the opening cysteine and the closing phenylalanine or tryptophan. D genes are given only for firm matches. The size entry is marked missing in some rows and otherwise reads once, few, many or a size class.

CDR3: CASSPGTSLYNEQFF; length: 15; size: NA; D: TRBD2; V: TRBV9; J: TRBJ2-1
CDR3: CASSSGYNQPQHF; length: 13; size: once; D: NA; V: TRBV11-2; J: TRBJ1-5
CDR3: CASSPNPGQSSDTEAFF; length: 17; size: NA; D: TRBD1; V: TRBV7-9; J: TRBJ1-1
CDR3: CARSLRVAESYEQYF; length: 15; size: NA; D: NA; V: TRBV5-3; J: TRBJ2-7
CDR3: CASSQEVRANYGYTF; length: 15; size: NA; D: NA; V: TRBV4-3; J: TRBJ1-2
CDR3: CASSLESLQRLTDTQYF; length: 17; size: NA; D: NA; V: TRBV11-2; J: TRBJ2-3
CDR3: CASSFVGSPEQYF; length: 13; size: once; D: NA; V: TRBV28; J: TRBJ2-7
CDR3: CASSLGLAGSTGELFF; length: 16; size: few; D: TRBD2; V: TRBV7-3; J: TRBJ2-2
CDR3: CASSSPAASSGSTDTQYF; length: 18; size: NA; D: NA; V: TRBV5-4; J: TRBJ2-3
CDR3: CASSFTDARNQPQHF; length: 15; size: NA; D: NA; V: TRBV28; J: TRBJ1-5
CDR3: CSVARTGFVDSF; length: 12; size: NA; D: NA; V: TRBV29-1; J: TRBJ2-3
CDR3: CSVATRAGGPLHF; length: 13; size: NA; D: NA; V: TRBV29-1; J: TRBJ1-6
CDR3: CASSLQVGNEQYF; length: 13; size: NA; D: NA; V: TRBV19; J: TRBJ2-7
CDR3: CASTPGTSVHNEQFF; length: 15; size: NA; D: TRBD2; V: TRBV7-2; J: TRBJ2-1
CDR3: CASPTGTTLPYEQYF; length: 15; size: once; D: TRBD2; V: TRBV5-6; J: TRBJ2-7
CDR3: CSAATGDSYNEQFF; length: 14; size: NA; D: TRBD1; V: TRBV29-1; J: TRBJ2-1
CDR3: CASSAPPDTQYF; length: 12; size: NA; D: NA; V: TRBV27; J: TRBJ2-3
CDR3: CASSPSGAGGSYEQYF; length: 16; size: NA; D: TRBD2; V: TRBV27; J: TRBJ2-7
CDR3: CASSQDRSSSYEQYF; length: 15; size: NA; D: NA; V: TRBV7-8; J: TRBJ2-7
CDR3: CASSQEGLRGGYTDTQYF; length: 18; size: NA; D: NA; V: TRBV4-3; J: TRBJ2-3
CDR3: CSVGAGGEWETQYF; length: 14; size: few; D: TRBD2; V: TRBV29-1; J: TRBJ2-5
CDR3: CASSADVTVDRGKLFF; length: 16; size: NA; D: NA; V: TRBV7-2; J: TRBJ1-4
CDR3: CAIRPREQETQYF; length: 13; size: once; D: NA; V: TRBV10-3; J: TRBJ2-5
CDR3: CASSAPGTVTGELFF; length: 15; size: NA; D: NA; V: TRBV5-4; J: TRBJ2-2
CDR3: CASSLGTSGELFF; length: 13; size: NA; D: NA; V: TRBV5-1; J: TRBJ2-2
CDR3: CASSLETGSDIQYF; length: 14; size: few; D: TRBD1; V: TRBV7-8; J: TRBJ2-4
CDR3: CASSAGQGEPYGYTF; length: 15; size: NA; D: TRBD1; V: TRBV9; J: TRBJ1-2
CDR3: CATKERDGGELFF; length: 13; size: NA; D: TRBD2; V: TRBV6-4; J: TRBJ2-2